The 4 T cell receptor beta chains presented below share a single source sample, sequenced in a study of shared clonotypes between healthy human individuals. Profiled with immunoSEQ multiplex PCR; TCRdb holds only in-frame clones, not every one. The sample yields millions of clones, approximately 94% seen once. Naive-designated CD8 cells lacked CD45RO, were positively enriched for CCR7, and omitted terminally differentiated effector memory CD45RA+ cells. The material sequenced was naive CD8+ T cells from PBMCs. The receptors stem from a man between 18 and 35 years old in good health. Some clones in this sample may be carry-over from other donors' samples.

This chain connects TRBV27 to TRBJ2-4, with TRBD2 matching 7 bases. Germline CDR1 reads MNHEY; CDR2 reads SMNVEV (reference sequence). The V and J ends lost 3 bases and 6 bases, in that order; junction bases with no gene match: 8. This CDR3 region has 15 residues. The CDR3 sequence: CASSFGLGGRNIQYF. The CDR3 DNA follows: TGTGCCAGCAGTTTCGGACTAGGCGGCCGAAACATTCAGTACTTC.

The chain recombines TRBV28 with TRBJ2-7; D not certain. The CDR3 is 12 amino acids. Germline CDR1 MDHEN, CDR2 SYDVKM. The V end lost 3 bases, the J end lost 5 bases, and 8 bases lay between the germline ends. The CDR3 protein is CASSFITHEQYF. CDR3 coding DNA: TGTGCCAGCAGTTTCATCACCCACGAGCAGTACTTC.

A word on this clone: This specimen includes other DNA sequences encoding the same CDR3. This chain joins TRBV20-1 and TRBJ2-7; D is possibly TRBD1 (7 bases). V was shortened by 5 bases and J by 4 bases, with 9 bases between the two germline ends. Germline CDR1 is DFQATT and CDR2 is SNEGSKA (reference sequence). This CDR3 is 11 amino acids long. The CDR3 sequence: CSAQGGYEQYF. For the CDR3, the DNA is TGCAGTGCTCAGGGGGGATACGAGCAGTACTTC.

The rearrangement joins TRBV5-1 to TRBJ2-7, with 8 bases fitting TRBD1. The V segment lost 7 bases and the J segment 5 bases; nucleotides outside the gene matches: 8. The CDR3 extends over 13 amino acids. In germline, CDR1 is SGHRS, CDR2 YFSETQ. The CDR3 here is CASGIQGADEQYF. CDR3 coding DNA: TGCGCCAGCGGAATTCAGGGGGCCGACGAGCAGTACTTC.